This T cell receptor (beta chain) was sequenced in a study of blood T cells in healthy people across ages. The CDR3 has 19 amino acids. V gave up 0 bases and J gave up 2 bases; unmatched junction bases: 13. Germline values: CDR1 SGDLS, CDR2 YYNGEE. The authors ran a second PCR of roughly 6 to 12 cycles using a sample-barcoded 5' primer and a J-beta primer mix. TCRdb reprocessed the 5' RACE reads via MiXCR and lists one record per CDR3 protein. The sample has about 1 million distinct CDR3 sequences, under 55% seen once. This receptor was obtained from a woman aged 55-69 years in good health. V usage is TRBV9 and J usage is TRBJ2-5; 10 bases map to TRBD1. Sequencing used blood. The chain's CDR3 is CASSVATPGQGLGQETQYF. CDR3 coding DNA: TGTGCCAGCAGCGTAGCTACACCGGGACAGGGGTTGGGGCAAGAGACCCAGTACTTC.